One and the same sample provided the 25 T cell receptor beta chains below, sequenced in a study of blood T cell repertoires in COVID-19. Method: immunoSEQ multiplex PCR; TCRdb's copy keeps in-frame clones and lacks some. The data hold some 400,000 clones, with 70% to 90% observed a single time. Sequenced: peripheral blood. These receptors all come from a human donor in a cohort sampled during active COVID-19.

This chain joins TRBV2 and TRBJ2-7; TRBD2 might be the D (6 bases). The CDR3 runs to 16 residues. In germline, CDR1 is SNHLY, CDR2 FYNNEI. Trimming left V 1 base short and J 3 bases short, with 16 bases between. The CDR3 nucleotides are TGTGCCAGCAGTGAAGGGATTATCGGACTACACTACGAGCAGTACTTC. Amino acid sequence: CASSEGIIGLHYEQYF.

This clone has just a few counts. This chain connects TRBV4-1 to TRBJ2-7, with D hard to call. Germline V gene data show CDR1 as MGHRA and CDR2 as YSYEKL. V dropped 2 bases and J dropped 2 bases, with 7 bases sitting between them. The CDR3 loop spans 13 amino acids. This CDR3 reads CASSQSLPYEQYF. The CDR3 DNA follows: TGCGCCAGCAGCCAATCCCTTCCCTACGAGCAGTACTTC.

The chain links TRBV4-2 to TRBJ2-1; D remains unclear. Germline values: CDR1 LGHNA, CDR2 YNFKEQ. V was cut by 5 bases and J by 4 bases, with 12 bases left in between. This CDR3 has 14 residues. CDR3 residues: CASSTRPGYNEQFF. The CDR3 DNA sequence: TGTGCCAGCAGCACACGGCCAGGTTACAATGAGCAGTTCTTC.

The count of this clone is one. This sequence joins TRBV28 and TRBJ1-6; D ambiguous. This CDR3 is built from 12 residues. Germline V CDR1 and CDR2: MDHEN, SYDVKM. V was pared by 4 bases and J by 12 bases, with 10 bases between. The DNA of the CDR3 is TGTGCCAGCAGTTATAACATTAAACCCCTCCACTTT. As protein: CASSYNIKPLHF.

In this sample, this clone turned up a few times. This chain joins TRBV28 and TRBJ2-7, with 7 bases that match TRBD1. Germline-derived CDR1 and CDR2 are MDHEN and SYDVKM. J gave up 2 bases and V 10 bases, and 8 bases lay outside the gene matches. This CDR3 region has 13 residues. The CDR3 protein is CATTDRVAYEQYF. The CDR3 nucleotides are TGTGCCACTACAGACAGGGTAGCCTACGAGCAGTACTTC. The whole variable domain, remainder taken from reference TRBV28 and TRBJ2-7, is DVKVTQSSRYLVKRTGEKVFLECVQDMDHENMFWYRQDPGLGLRLIYFSYDVKMKEKGDIPEGYSVSREKKERFSLILESASTNQTSMYLCATTDRVAYEQYFGPGTRLTVT.

The table lists this clone with a count of one. The CDR3 DNA is TGCAGCGTTGAAGTGGTCAGGGGCACCGGGGAGCTGTTTTTT. Its translation: CSVEVVRGTGELFF. V and J are TRBV29-1 and TRBJ2-2; D may be TRBD1 (6 bases). V lost 1 base and J 4 bases, leaving 10 bases between the germline ends. Germline CDR1 reads SQVTM; CDR2 reads ANQGSEA. The CDR3 totals 14 residues.

The chain joins TRBV2 to TRBJ1-5; 8 bases agree with TRBD1. Germline values: CDR1 SNHLY, CDR2 FYNNEI. The CDR3 has 13 residues. The J segment lost 7 bases and the V segment lost 8 bases, leaving 7 bases of the junction unmatched. CDR3 loop: CASGQGAGQPQHF. CDR3 nucleotide sequence: TGTGCCAGCGGGCAGGGGGCGGGCCAGCCCCAGCATTTT.

The chain is built from TRBV27 and TRBJ1-6, with a tentative D call TRBD1 (6 bases). The CDR3 has 16 amino acids. The V gene lost 5 bases and the J gene lost 7 bases, with 18 bases spanning the gap. Germline V lookup: CDR1 MNHEY, CDR2 SMNVEV (reference sequence). CDR3 in amino acids: CASSQTYRERNSPLHF. The CDR3 DNA reads TGTGCCAGCAGTCAAACCTACAGGGAAAGGAATTCACCCCTCCACTTT.

This clone appeared a single time. The chain recombines TRBV3-1 (or the pseudogene TRBV3-2) with TRBJ2-7; possible D gene TRBD1, 6 bases. The V end was cut by 6 bases, the J end by 5 bases, with 8 bases between. CDR1 is LGHDT, CDR2 YNNKEL, per germline (reference sequence). This CDR3 comprises 11 residues. For the CDR3, the DNA is TGTGCCAGCAGAGGGACAAACGAGCAGTACTTC. This sequence encodes CASRGTNEQYF.

The rearrangement links TRBV19 to TRBJ2-3; tentatively, D is TRBD1 (5 bases). This CDR3 is built from 13 residues. The V end was cut by 7 bases, the J end by 1 base, with 9 bases between. Germline CDR1 and CDR2: LNHDA and SQIVND (reference sequence). This CDR3 reads CASKGRGTDTQYF. CDR3 coding DNA: TGTGCCAGTAAGGGCAGGGGCACAGATACGCAGTATTTT.

This clone turned up a few times. The rearrangement uses TRBV5-5 and TRBJ2-5, with D perhaps TRBD2 (5 bases). Between the trimmed V and J ends, which lost 3 bases and 4 bases, there was a span of 16 bases. The CDR3 consists of 15 residues. CDR1 SGHKS and CDR2 YYEKEE come from the germline V gene (reference sequence). CDR3 bases: TGTGCCAGCAGCTACCGGGCCGTCGAGGGAGAGACCCAGTACTTC. Protein sequence: CASSYRAVEGETQYF.

V usage is TRBV6-5 and J usage is TRBJ2-5, with TRBD2 matching 11 bases. The CDR3 runs 15 residues. The V gene end was trimmed by 6 bases and the J gene end by 2 bases; junction bases not matched to a gene: 5. In germline, CDR1 is MNHEY, CDR2 SVGAGI. In DNA, the CDR3 is TGTGCCAGCAGGAGAGTAGCGGGGGGGCAAGAGACCCAGTACTTC. Encoded protein: CASRRVAGGQETQYF.

V and J are TRBV7-3 and TRBJ2-3, with a tentative D call TRBD2 (6 bases). CDR3 size: 15 residues. V lost 4 bases and J lost 2, with 13 bases in between. CDR1 SGHTA and CDR2 FQGTGA come from the germline V gene. The CDR3 DNA reads as TGTGCCAGCAGCTCCGGAGGGCGGGCCACAGATACGCAGTATTTT. It is translated as CASSSGGRATDTQYF.

This chain connects TRBV9 to TRBJ2-2; TRBD2 aligns across 14 bases. CDR3 length: 16 amino acids. V was clipped by 3 bases and J by 6 bases; unmatched bases: 4. CDR1 and CDR2 (germline): SGDLS, YYNGEE. CDR3 residues: CASSATSGGAAGELFF. Written as DNA, the CDR3 is TGTGCCAGCAGCGCGACTAGCGGGGGGGCCGCCGGGGAGCTGTTTTTT.

The chain carries TRBV7-9 and TRBJ1-4, with TRBD1 as a possible D gene (6 bases). Germline V gene data show CDR1 as SEHNR and CDR2 as FQNEAQ (reference sequence). V lost 3 bases and J 5 bases, leaving 13 bases between the germline ends. The CDR3 extends over 15 amino acids. As DNA, the CDR3 is TGTGCCAGCAGCTTTAAGGACAGCCTAAATGAAAAACTGTTTTTT. This translates into CASSFKDSLNEKLFF.

CDR3 in DNA: TGTGCCTGGAGTGTGCCAGAGTTCGGGGACAGGGGTAATCAGCCCCAGCATTTT. Translation: CAWSVPEFGDRGNQPQHF. The chain is built from TRBV30 and TRBJ1-5; 10 positions agree with TRBD1. CDR1 is GTSNPN and CDR2 is SVGIG in the germline V gene (reference sequence). Trimming cost V 0 bases and J 4 bases; bases outside gene matches: 12. The length of the CDR3 is 18 residues.

The rearrangement uses TRBV6-5 and TRBJ1-1, with D tentatively TRBD1 (5 bases). Germline V lookup: CDR1 MNHEY, CDR2 SVGAGI. The CDR3 length is 15 residues. V dropped 8 bases and J dropped 5 bases, with 21 bases sitting between them. The CDR3: CASSPGGTEGTEAFF. CDR3 in DNA: TGTGCCAGCTCCCCCGGGGGGACGGAGGGAACTGAAGCTTTCTTT.

The rearrangement uses TRBV6-1 and TRBJ1-5; D perhaps matches TRBD1 (5 bases). The CDR3 consists of 13 residues. Trimming took 2 bases from V and 7 from J, leaving 9 bases between them. Per the germline V gene, CDR1 is MNHNS and CDR2 is SASEGT. This CDR3 is CASSEQGPQPQHF. CDR3 in DNA: TGTGCCAGCAGTGAACAGGGTCCCCAGCCCCAGCATTTT.

This sequence joins TRBV10-2 and TRBJ1-2; TRBD1 matches at 12 bases. This CDR3 comprises 15 residues. The V and J ends lost 8 bases and 5 bases, in that order; junction bases with no gene match: 9. Germline CDR1 is WSHSY and CDR2 is SAAADI. Written as DNA, the CDR3 is TGCGCCAGCGCCGGGACAGGGGGCGGGAGGTATGGCTACACCTTC. This encodes CASAGTGGGRYGYTF.

The genes are TRBV6-1 and TRBJ1-5, with no clear D. The CDR3 length is 13 residues. The V end lost 2 bases, the J end lost 6 bases, and 8 bases lay between the germline ends. Germline V gene lookup returns CDR1 MNHNS and CDR2 SASEGT. The CDR3 region is CASSETRVQPQHF. CDR3 sequence (DNA): TGTGCCAGCAGTGAAACTCGGGTTCAGCCCCAGCATTTT.

The rearrangement joins TRBV7-9 to TRBJ2-2; maybe TRBD2 (6 bases). The V and J ends lost 5 bases and 5 bases respectively, with 18 bases between them. This CDR3 is 16 amino acids long. The V gene's germline CDR1 is SEHNR and CDR2 FQNEAQ (reference sequence). The CDR3 DNA sequence: TGTGCCAGCAGCAAACCGGGGCGGGGAGGAACCGGGGAGCTGTTTTTT. It encodes CASSKPGRGGTGELFF. Filled out from reference TRBV7-9 and TRBJ2-2, the complete variable domain reads DTGVSQNPRHKITKRGQNVTFRCDPISEHNRLYWYRQTLGQGPEFLTYFQNEAQLEKSRLLSDRFSAERPKGSFSTLEIQRTEQGDSAMYLCASSKPGRGGTGELFFGEGSRLTVL.

The rearrangement links TRBV7-6 to TRBJ2-2, with D tentatively TRBD2 (6 bases). Germline V gene lookup returns CDR1 SGHVS and CDR2 FNYEAQ. Deletions cut 0 bases from V and 3 bases from J, with 11 bases between. The CDR3 consists of 16 residues. In nucleotides, the CDR3 is TGTGCCAGCAGCTTAGCTTTTGCGGGATACACCGGGGAGCTGTTTTTT. The encoded protein is CASSLAFAGYTGELFF.

The V call is TRBV28, the J call TRBJ2-2; 8 bases fit TRBD1. V shed 6 bases and J 3 bases; nucleotides not matched to a gene: 9. Germline assignment: CDR1 MDHEN and CDR2 SYDVKM. CDR3 length: 16 residues. Written as DNA, the CDR3 is TGTGCCAGCAGGGGCAGACAGGGGTTTTACACCGGGGAGCTGTTTTTT. It translates to CASRGRQGFYTGELFF.

V usage is TRBV6-5 and J usage is TRBJ1-1; D not certain. Trimming removed 5 bases from V and 2 bases from J, with 9 bases in between. This CDR3 spans 13 amino acids. Germline V gene sequence: CDR1 MNHEY, CDR2 SVGAGI. CDR3 coding DNA: TGTGCCAGCAGTCTGGAGCCAAACACTGAAGCTTTCTTT. It translates to CASSLEPNTEAFF.

The rearrangement links TRBV6-6 to TRBJ2-1; tentatively, D is TRBD2 (5 bases). CDR3 length: 16 residues. Between the trimmed V and J ends, which lost 6 bases and 9 bases, there was a span of 24 bases. Germline values: CDR1 MNHNY, CDR2 SVGAGI (reference sequence). CDR3: CASRSPLALPAGEQFF. CDR3 nucleotide sequence: TGTGCCAGCAGGAGCCCCCTGGCGCTCCCTGCGGGTGAGCAGTTCTTC.